This T cell receptor beta chain was profiled in a study of T cell responses to AZD1222 COVID-19 vaccine. Profiled with immunoSEQ multiplex PCR; TCRdb holds only in-frame clones, not every one. The sample lists about 88,000 clones, about nine tenths occurring once. The germline gives CDR1 SNHLY, CDR2 FYNNEI. Trimming cost V 6 bases and J 10 bases, with 12 bases left between them. CDR3 length: 11 amino acids. The specimen was peripheral blood, collected 28 days after the second AZD1222 dose. The receptor comes from an adult who received the AZD1222 COVID-19 vaccine. The chain employs TRBV2 and TRBJ1-1, with D possibly being TRBD1 (5 bases). CDR3 amino acids: CASSRGRGAFF. The CDR3 DNA reads TGTGCCAGCAGCCGGGGACGGGGAGCTTTCTTT. Full variable domain (outside the CDR3, taken from reference TRBV2 and TRBJ1-1): EPEVTQTPSHQVTQMGQEVILRCVPISNHLYFYWYRQILGQKVEFLVSFYNNEISEKSEIFDDQFSVERPDGSNFTLKIRSTKLEDSAMYFCASSRGRGAFFGQGTRLTVV.